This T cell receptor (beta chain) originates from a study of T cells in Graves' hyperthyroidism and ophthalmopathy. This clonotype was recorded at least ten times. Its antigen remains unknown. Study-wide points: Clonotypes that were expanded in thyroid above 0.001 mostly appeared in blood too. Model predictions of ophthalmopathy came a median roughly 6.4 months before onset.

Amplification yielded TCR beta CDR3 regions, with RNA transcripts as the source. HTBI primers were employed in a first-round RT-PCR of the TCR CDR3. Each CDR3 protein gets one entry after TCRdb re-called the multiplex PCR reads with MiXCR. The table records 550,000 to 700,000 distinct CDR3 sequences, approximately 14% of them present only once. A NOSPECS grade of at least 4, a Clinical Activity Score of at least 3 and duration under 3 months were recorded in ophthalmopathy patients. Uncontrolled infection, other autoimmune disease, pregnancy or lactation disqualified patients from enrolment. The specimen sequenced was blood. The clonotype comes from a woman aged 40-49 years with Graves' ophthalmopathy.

This CDR3 reads CASSAPGTSEGEQYF. In nucleotides, the CDR3 is TGTGCCAGCAGTGCCCCAGGGACTAGCGAGGGCGAGCAGTACTTC. J is TRBJ2-7 and V is TRBV28; TRBD2 matches 10 bases. The germline V gene encodes CDR1 MDHEN and CDR2 SYDVKM. The CDR3 contains 15 residues. V trimming: 5 bases; J trimming: 6 bases; junction bases outside the gene matches: 10.